A single sample is the source of the 7 T cell receptor beta chains below, sequenced in a study of blood T cell repertoires in COVID-19. This table comes from immunoSEQ multiplex PCR, and its TCRdb copy is limited to in-frame clones, with some not included. This sample carries around 240,000 clones, approximately 82% of them seen once, and the ten largest clones take over 1.2%. The sample consisted of peripheral blood. Receptors were obtained from a woman in her 40s who had recovered from COVID-19.

In its sample, this clone was seen once. In nucleotides, the CDR3 is TGTGCCAGCAGTGCTTCAGGGACAACTAATGAAAAACTGTTTTTT. It codes for CASSASGTTNEKLFF. The V gene is TRBV25-1, the J gene TRBJ1-4, with D possibly matching TRBD1 (5 bases). V was cut by 4 bases and J by 0 bases, with 9 bases left in between. The CDR3 is 15 residues long. In germline, CDR1 is MGHDK, CDR2 SYGVNS.

The chain is built from TRBV5-1 and TRBJ2-2; 11 nucleotides agree with TRBD1. V lost 4 bases and J lost 4; bases outside the gene matches: 6. The CDR3 spans 16 residues. CDR1 is SGHRS and CDR2 is YFSETQ in the germline V gene. The DNA of the CDR3 is TGCGCCAGCAGCCCCGGGACAGGGGGAGGCACCGGGGAGCTGTTTTTT. It encodes CASSPGTGGGTGELFF.

The chain is built from TRBV9 and TRBJ2-5; maybe TRBD2 (5 bases). Trimming removed 0 bases at V and 2 bases at J, with 11 bases between. The germline gives CDR1 SGDLS, CDR2 YYNGEE. CDR3 size: 15 residues. The CDR3 region is CASSVAGSPQETQYF. The CDR3 DNA sequence: TGTGCCAGCAGCGTAGCGGGGTCGCCACAAGAGACCCAGTACTTC.

The chain is built from TRBV12-5 and TRBJ1-3, with 7 bases identical to TRBD1. The CDR3 spans 14 residues. With V trimmed by 5 bases and J by 2 bases, 3 bases remained unmatched. The germline CDR1 and CDR2 sequences are LGHNT and FRNRAP. The CDR3 DNA is TGTGCTAGTGGTCTTACAGGGGCTGGAAACACCATATATTTT. Encoded protein: CASGLTGAGNTIYF.

A single count supports this clone. The chain recombines TRBV6-1 with TRBJ2-5, with TRBD1 matching 7 bases. CDR1 is MNHNS and CDR2 is SASEGT in the germline V gene. The CDR3 contains 15 residues. J was trimmed by 5 bases and V by 0 bases; bases with no gene match: 6. This CDR3 reads CASSEAQGGSETQYF. CDR3 in DNA: TGTGCCAGCAGTGAAGCGCAAGGGGGCAGTGAGACCCAGTACTTC.

The chain couples TRBV27 to TRBJ1-5; the D is unclear. CDR1 and CDR2 from the germline V gene are MNHEY and SMNVEV (reference sequence). V lost 4 bases to trimming and J lost 4 bases, with 14 bases between them. This CDR3 has 15 residues. For the CDR3, the DNA is TGTGCCAGCAGTTCACACGGGTTTGGGAATCAGCCCCAGCATTTT. Protein sequence: CASSSHGFGNQPQHF.

This rearrangement joins TRBV6-5 to TRBJ1-1; 7 bases agree with TRBD1. The V segment lost 6 bases and the J segment 1 base; nucleotides outside the gene matches: 5. This CDR3 has 14 residues. The germline gives CDR1 MNHEY, CDR2 SVGAGI. CDR3 in amino acids: CASRTGTANTEAFF. DNA for the CDR3: TGTGCCAGCAGAACCGGGACAGCGAACACTGAAGCTTTCTTT.